These 4 T cell receptor beta chains share one sample of origin, sequenced in a study of cytomegalovirus exposure and HLA in healthy donors. The study ran its PCR with 60 Vbeta and 13 Jbeta primers. Some clones are missing from TCRdb's copy, which holds only in-frame ones; the method was immunoSEQ multiplex PCR. The specimen's table records around 190,000 clones. Sequencing was carried out using PBMCs. The receptors derive from a woman in her thirties in good health and CMV-seropositive.

V is TRBV4-1 and J is TRBJ1-4, with D possibly TRBD1 on 6 matching bases. CDR3 length: 13 residues. The V and J ends lost 4 bases and 11 bases respectively, with 14 bases between them. CDR1 and CDR2 (germline): MGHRA, YSYEKL. As DNA, the CDR3 is TGCGCCAGCAGCCGGAAGGGGGATTTGAAACTGTTTTTT. Encoded protein: CASSRKGDLKLFF.

This chain uses TRBV7-9 with TRBJ1-4; D uncertain. This CDR3 spans 11 amino acids. Germline lookup yields CDR1 SEHNR and CDR2 FQNEAQ (reference sequence). The V end was cut by 7 bases, the J end by 3 bases, with 3 bases between. The CDR3 reads CASTSNEKLFF. The CDR3 DNA is TGTGCCAGCACCTCTAATGAAAAACTGTTTTTT.

The chain combines TRBV6-1 with TRBJ2-3; TRBD1 agrees at 8 bases. Looked up from germline, CDR1 is MNHNS and CDR2 is SASEGT. The CDR3 is 16 amino acids. V lost 4 bases to trimming and J lost 4 bases; unmatched junction nucleotides: 10. CDR3 in DNA: TGTGCCAGCAGTGTCCAGGGACAGGTAGGGGCAGATACGCAGTATTTT. Translating gives CASSVQGQVGADTQYF.

V is TRBV4-2 and J is TRBJ2-3; D is possibly TRBD2 (7 bases). CDR1 and CDR2 from the germline V gene are LGHNA and YNFKEQ. Deletions cut 4 bases from V and 6 bases from J, with 20 bases between. This CDR3 is 16 amino acids long. The CDR3 protein is CASSPQGSGGRDTQYF. CDR3 sequence (DNA): TGTGCCAGCAGCCCTCAGGGGTCGGGGGGTCGGGATACGCAGTATTTT.